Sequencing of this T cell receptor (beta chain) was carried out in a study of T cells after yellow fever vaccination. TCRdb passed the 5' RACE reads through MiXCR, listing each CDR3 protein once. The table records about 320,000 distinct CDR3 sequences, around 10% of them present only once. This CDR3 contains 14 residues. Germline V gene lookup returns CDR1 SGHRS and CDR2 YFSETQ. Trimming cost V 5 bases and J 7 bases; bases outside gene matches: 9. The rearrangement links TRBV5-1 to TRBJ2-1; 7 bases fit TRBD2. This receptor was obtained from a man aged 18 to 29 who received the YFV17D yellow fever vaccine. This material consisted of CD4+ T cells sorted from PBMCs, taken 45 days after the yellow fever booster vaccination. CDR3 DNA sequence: TGCGCCAGCAGTCTGGGAGGGGCCTGGAATGAGCAGTTCTTC. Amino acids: CASSLGGAWNEQFF.